This T cell receptor (beta chain) was identified in a study of cytomegalovirus exposure and HLA in healthy donors. About the study: HLA-typed donors were the source of 80 million to 90 million unique TCRs, which an early data release held.

Researchers ran the PCR with 60 Vbeta and 13 Jbeta primers. TCRdb keeps only in-frame clones here, not all; method: immunoSEQ multiplex PCR. The table shows just over 95,000 clones, with less than 80% occurring only once. On this clone itself: What it binds is unknown.

The germline V gene encodes CDR1 SGHDT and CDR2 YYEEEE. With V trimmed by 5 bases and J by 6 bases, 7 bases remained unmatched. This CDR3 spans 16 amino acids. Study-level points and caveats: A later analysis linked a missense DCLRE1C variant to TCR beta V- and J-gene trimming. One later analysis reportedly identified an Asian-associated ancestry cluster that showed fewer N-insertions than the approximately 710-donor mean.

The study sampled nominally healthy donors, though unrecorded immune exposures were likely. This TCR derives from a woman aged 35 to 49 in good health and CMV-seropositive. This sequence joins TRBV5-6 and TRBJ2-1, with 14 positions matching TRBD2. Sequenced sample: PBMCs. The chain's CDR3 is CASSSPGLAGVNEQFF. Written as DNA, the CDR3 is TGTGCCAGCAGTTCCCCGGGACTAGCGGGAGTCAATGAGCAGTTCTTC.